One T cell receptor (beta chain) is described in this entry. This sample was included in a study of blood T cell repertoires in COVID-19. Whole-study context: Sources were T cells, B-cell-depleted T cells, or PBMCs; the material itself was cDNA or gDNA.

In the authors' workflow: Reference gene primer amplification gave estimated nucleated cell counts. Generated by immunoSEQ multiplex PCR, the TCRdb table keeps only in-frame clones and is missing some. For V, J and clone size, that table is used; D and trimming come from the DNA. The table includes around 200,000 clones, 83% detected once. V lost 0 bases and J lost 8, with 11 bases in between. This CDR3 comprises 13 residues. Germline values: CDR1 SGHDT, CDR2 YYEEEE. This chain joins TRBV5-6 and TRBJ1-2; unclear D gene. The sequencing input was peripheral blood. The TCR sequence derives from a woman under 40 with COVID-19, enrolled during active disease. CDR3 sequence reads: CASSLVAARGYTF. In DNA, the CDR3 is TGTGCCAGCAGCTTGGTGGCGGCCAGAGGCTACACCTTC.